This paragraph reports one TCR beta chain. The antigen is not known. Treatment noted: approximately 9-day PBMC culture with coronavirus spike peptide pools or control peptides (ViraFEST assay). With the Oncomine TCR Beta short-read assay, DNA from cultured CD4+ T cells was sequenced. Someone extracted genomic DNA from cultured CD4+ T cells. Via MiXCR, TCRdb re-called the PCR reads, giving one row per CDR3 protein. This table holds more than 10,000 distinct CDR3 sequences, about 60% found once. This CDR3 region has 13 residues. Germline CDR1 reads SGHRS; CDR2 reads YFSETQ. V dropped 3 bases and J dropped 0 bases, with 6 bases sitting between them. This entry is derived from a study of vaccination and CD4 T cells after COVID-19. Study-wide background: At a median around 100 days (range 35 to 161) after diagnosis, post-COVID samples were drawn. From HCoV-229E, HCoV-OC43, HCoV-NL63 and SARS-CoV-2, overlapping spike peptides were used to stimulate the cells.

The specimen sequenced was CD4+ T cells from blood, cultured in vitro. The receptor's source is a human donor who had recovered from COVID-19. The rearrangement links TRBV5-1 to TRBJ1-1; D gene unclear. The CDR3 region is CASSSELNTEAFF. CDR3 in DNA: TGCGCCAGCAGCTCTGAGTTGAACACTGAAGCTTTCTTT.